This T cell receptor (beta chain) was sequenced during a study of T cell changes during pregnancy in multiple sclerosis. The table came from immunoSEQ multiplex PCR; TCRdb's copy has only in-frame clones and leaves some out. This table holds roughly 30,000 clones, approximately 81% found once. Trimming took 5 bases from V and 7 from J; bases not matched to a gene: 30. The germline V gene encodes CDR1 MGHRA and CDR2 YSYEKL. CDR3 length: 22 residues. This clone is a singleton in its sample. The starting material was CD8+ T cells from peripheral blood mononuclear cells, obtained after pregnancy. The chain couples TRBV4-1 to TRBJ2-5; 11 positions agree with TRBD2. This TCR derives from a female donor with multiple sclerosis, enrolled in a pregnancy study. Here the CDR3 reads CASSNDGLAGGTDPPKTGTQYF. The CDR3, as DNA: TGCGCCAGCAGCAACGACGGGCTAGCGGGGGGAACTGATCCCCCCAAAACGGGGACCCAGTACTTC.